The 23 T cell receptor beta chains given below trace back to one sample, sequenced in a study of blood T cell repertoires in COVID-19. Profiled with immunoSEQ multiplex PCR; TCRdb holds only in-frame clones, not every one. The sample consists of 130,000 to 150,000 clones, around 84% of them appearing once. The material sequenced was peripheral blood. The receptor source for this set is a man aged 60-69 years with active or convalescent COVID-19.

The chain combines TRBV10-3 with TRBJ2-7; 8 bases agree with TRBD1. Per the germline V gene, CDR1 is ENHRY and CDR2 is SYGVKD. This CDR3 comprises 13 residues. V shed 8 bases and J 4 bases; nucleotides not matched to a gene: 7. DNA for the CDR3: TGTGCCATCTCTGGCGGGACAGGATACGAGCAGTACTTC. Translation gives CAISGGTGYEQYF.

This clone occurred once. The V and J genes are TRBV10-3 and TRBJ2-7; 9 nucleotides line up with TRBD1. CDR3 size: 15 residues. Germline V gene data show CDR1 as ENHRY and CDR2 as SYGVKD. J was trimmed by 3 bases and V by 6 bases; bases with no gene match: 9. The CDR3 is CAISDAGTGNYEQYF. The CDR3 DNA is TGTGCCATCAGCGACGCCGGGACAGGGAACTACGAGCAGTACTTC.

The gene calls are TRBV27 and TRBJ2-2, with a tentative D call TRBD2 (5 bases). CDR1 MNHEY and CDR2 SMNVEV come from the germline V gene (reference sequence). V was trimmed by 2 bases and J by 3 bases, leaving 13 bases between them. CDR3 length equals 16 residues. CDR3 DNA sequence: TGTGCCAGCAGTTTAATTGGTTTCGGGGACACCGGGGAGCTGTTTTTT. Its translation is CASSLIGFGDTGELFF.

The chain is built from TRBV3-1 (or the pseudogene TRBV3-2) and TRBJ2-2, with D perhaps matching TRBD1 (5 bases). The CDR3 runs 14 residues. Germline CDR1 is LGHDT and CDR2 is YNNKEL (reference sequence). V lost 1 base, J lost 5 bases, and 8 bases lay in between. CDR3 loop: CASSQVQGTGELFF. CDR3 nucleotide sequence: TGTGCCAGCAGCCAAGTCCAGGGTACCGGGGAGCTGTTTTTT.

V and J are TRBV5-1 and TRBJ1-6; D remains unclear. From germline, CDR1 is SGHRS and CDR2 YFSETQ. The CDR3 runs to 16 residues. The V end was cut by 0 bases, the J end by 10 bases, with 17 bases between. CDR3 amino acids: CASSLESGRLGSPLHF. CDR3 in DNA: TGCGCCAGCAGCTTGGAATCCGGGAGGTTGGGATCACCCCTCCACTTT.

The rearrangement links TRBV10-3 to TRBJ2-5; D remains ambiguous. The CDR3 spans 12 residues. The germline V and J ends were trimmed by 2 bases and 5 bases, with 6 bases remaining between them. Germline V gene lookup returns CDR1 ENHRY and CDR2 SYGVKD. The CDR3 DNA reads TGTGCCATCAGTGAGAGCTGGGAGACCCAGTACTTC. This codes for CAISESWETQYF.

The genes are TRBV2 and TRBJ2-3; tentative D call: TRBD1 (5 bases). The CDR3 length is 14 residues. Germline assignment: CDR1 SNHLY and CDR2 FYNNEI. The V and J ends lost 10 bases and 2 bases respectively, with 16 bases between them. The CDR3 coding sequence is TGTGCCATGACCCAGACAGTACCCACAGATACGCAGTATTTT. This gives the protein CAMTQTVPTDTQYF.

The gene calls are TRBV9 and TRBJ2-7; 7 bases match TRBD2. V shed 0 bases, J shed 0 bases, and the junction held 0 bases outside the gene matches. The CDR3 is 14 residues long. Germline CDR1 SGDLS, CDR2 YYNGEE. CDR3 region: CASSVERDSYEQYF. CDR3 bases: TGTGCCAGCAGCGTAGAGCGGGACTCCTACGAGCAGTACTTC. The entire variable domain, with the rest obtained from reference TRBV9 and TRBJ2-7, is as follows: DSGVTQTPKHLITATGQRVTLRCSPRSGDLSVYWYQQSLDQGLQFLIQYYNGEERAKGNILERFSAQQFPDLHSELNLSSLELGDSALYFCASSVERDSYEQYFGPGTRLTVT.

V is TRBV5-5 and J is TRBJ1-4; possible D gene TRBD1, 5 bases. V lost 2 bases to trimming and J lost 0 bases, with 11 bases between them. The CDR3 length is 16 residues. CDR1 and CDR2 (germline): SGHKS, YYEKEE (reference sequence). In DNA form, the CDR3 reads TGTGCCAGCAGCTTTAGGGGAATTGCAACTAATGAAAAACTGTTTTTT. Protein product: CASSFRGIATNEKLFF.

The CDR3 bases are TGTGCCATCAGGGGAGGAGGAGGCTACACCTTC. Translation: CAIRGGGGYTF. The chain joins TRBV10-3 to TRBJ1-2, with D unclear. Trimming cost V 6 bases and J 8 bases, with 10 bases left between them. Germline loops: CDR1 ENHRY, CDR2 SYGVKD. The CDR3 is 11 residues long.

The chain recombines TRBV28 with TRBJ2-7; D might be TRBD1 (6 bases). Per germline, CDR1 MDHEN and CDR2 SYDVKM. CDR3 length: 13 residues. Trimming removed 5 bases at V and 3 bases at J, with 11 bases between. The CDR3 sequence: CASSRQDLYEQYF. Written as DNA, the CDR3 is TGTGCCAGCAGTCGACAGGACCTCTACGAGCAGTACTTC. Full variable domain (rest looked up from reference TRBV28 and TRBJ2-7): DVKVTQSSRYLVKRTGEKVFLECVQDMDHENMFWYRQDPGLGLRLIYFSYDVKMKEKGDIPEGYSVSREKKERFSLILESASTNQTSMYLCASSRQDLYEQYFGPGTRLTVT.

As DNA, the CDR3 is TGTGCCAGCAGCGCCGGACTAGCGGGACTCTACGAGCAGTACTTC. It yields the protein CASSAGLAGLYEQYF. This chain uses TRBV13 with TRBJ2-7; 12 bases align to TRBD2. Germline loops: CDR1 PRHDT, CDR2 FYEKMQ (reference sequence). The ends lost 5 bases at V and 3 bases at J; junction bases unmatched: 5. The CDR3 has 15 residues.

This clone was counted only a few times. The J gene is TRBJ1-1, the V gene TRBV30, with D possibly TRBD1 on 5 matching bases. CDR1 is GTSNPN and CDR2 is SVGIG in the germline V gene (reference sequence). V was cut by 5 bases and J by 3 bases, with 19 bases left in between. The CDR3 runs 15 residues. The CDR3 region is CAWARMTVVYTEAFF. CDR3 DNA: TGTGCCTGGGCTCGAATGACAGTTGTCTACACTGAAGCTTTCTTT.

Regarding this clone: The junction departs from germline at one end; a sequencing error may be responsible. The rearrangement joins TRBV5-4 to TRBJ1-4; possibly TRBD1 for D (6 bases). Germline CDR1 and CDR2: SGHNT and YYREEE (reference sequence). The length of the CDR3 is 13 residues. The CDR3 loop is CASSLQGMEKLFF. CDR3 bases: TGTGCTAGCAGCTTACAGGGAATGGAAAAACTGTTTTTT.

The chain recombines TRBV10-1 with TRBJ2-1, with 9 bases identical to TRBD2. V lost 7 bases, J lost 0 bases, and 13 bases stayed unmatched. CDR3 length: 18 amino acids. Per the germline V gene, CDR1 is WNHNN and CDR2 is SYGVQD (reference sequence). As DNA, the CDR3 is TGCGCCAGCACCCCCTGCCTAGCGGGGTCGAGCTCCTACAATGAGCAGTTCTTC. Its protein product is CASTPCLAGSSSYNEQFF.

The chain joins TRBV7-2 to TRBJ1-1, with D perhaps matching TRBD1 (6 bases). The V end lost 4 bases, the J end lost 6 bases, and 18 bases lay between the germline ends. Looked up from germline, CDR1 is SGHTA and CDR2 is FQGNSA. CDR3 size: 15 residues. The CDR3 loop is CASSSRGRKGAEAFF. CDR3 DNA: TGTGCCAGCAGCTCCAGGGGACGGAAGGGAGCTGAAGCTTTCTTT. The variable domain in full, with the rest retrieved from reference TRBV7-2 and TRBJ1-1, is GAGVSQSPSNKVTEKGKDVELRCDPISGHTALYWYRQSLGQGLEFLIYFQGNSAPDKSGLPSDRFSAERTGGSVSTLTIQRTQQEDSAVYLCASSSRGRKGAEAFFGQGTRLTVV.

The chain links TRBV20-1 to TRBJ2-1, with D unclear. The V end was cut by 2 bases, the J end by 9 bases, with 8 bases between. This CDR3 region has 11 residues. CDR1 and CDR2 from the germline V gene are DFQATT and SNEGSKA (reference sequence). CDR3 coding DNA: TGCAGTGCTAGATCACAAATTGAGCAGTTCTTC. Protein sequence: CSARSQIEQFF.

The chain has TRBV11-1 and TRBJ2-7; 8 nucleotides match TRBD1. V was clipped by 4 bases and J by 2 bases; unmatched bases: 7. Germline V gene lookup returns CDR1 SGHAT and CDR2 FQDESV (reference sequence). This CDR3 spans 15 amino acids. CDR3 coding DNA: TGTGCCAGCAGCTCGCCGACAGGGGATCCCTACGAGCAGTACTTC. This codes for CASSSPTGDPYEQYF.

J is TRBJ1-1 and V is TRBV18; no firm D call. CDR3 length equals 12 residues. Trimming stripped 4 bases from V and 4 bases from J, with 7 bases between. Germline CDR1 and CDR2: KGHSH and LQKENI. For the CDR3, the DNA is TGTGCCAGCTCACGCGGTGGCACTGAAGCTTTCTTT. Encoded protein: CASSRGGTEAFF.

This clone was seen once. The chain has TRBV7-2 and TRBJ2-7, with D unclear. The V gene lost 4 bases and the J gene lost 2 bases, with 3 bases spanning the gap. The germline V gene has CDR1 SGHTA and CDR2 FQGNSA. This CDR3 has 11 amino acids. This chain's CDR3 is CASSSAYEQYF. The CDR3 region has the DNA TGTGCCAGCAGCTCAGCCTACGAGCAGTACTTC.

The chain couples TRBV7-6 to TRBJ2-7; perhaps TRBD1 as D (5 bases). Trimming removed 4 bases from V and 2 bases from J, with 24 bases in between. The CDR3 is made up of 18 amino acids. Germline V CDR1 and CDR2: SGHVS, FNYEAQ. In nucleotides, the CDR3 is TGTGCCAGCAGCTCCCAAACCAACACCCCGACAGAAACCTACGAGCAGTACTTC. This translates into CASSSQTNTPTETYEQYF.

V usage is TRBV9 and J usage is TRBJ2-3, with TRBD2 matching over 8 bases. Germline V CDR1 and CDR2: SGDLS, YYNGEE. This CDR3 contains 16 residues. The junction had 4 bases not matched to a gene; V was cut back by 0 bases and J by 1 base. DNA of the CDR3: TGTGCCAGCAGCGTAGCGGGAGGGCCCCGCACAGATACGCAGTATTTT. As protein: CASSVAGGPRTDTQYF.

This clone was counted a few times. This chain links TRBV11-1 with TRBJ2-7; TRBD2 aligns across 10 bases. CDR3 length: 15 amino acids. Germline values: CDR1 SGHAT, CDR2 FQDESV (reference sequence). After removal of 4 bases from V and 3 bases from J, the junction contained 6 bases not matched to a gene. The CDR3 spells CASSSYSGRFYEQYF. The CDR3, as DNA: TGTGCCAGCAGCTCCTATAGCGGGAGGTTCTACGAGCAGTACTTC.